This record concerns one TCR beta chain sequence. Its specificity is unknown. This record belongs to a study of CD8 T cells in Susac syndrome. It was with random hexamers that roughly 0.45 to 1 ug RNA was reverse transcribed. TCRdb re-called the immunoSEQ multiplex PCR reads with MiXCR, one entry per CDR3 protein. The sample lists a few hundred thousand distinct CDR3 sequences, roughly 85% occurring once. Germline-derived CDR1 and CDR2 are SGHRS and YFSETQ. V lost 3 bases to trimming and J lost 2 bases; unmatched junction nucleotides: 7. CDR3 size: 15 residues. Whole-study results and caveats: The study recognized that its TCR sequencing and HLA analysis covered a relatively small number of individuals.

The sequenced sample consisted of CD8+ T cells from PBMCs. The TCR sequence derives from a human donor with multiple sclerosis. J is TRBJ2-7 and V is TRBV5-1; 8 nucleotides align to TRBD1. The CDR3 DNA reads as TGCGCCAGCAGCTCTCTTTGGACAGGGACCTACGAGCAGTACTTC. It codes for CASSSLWTGTYEQYF.